These 27 T cell receptor beta chains were sequenced from one sample in a study of blood T cell repertoires in COVID-19. Some clones are missing from TCRdb's copy, which holds only in-frame ones; the method was immunoSEQ multiplex PCR. The repertoire holds under 170,000 clones, approximately 90% seen once, with about 4.2% in the top ten. What was sequenced was peripheral blood. Receptor source: a woman aged 55-70 years with active or convalescent COVID-19.

The V and J genes are TRBV5-1 and TRBJ2-7; D gene unclear. Germline values: CDR1 SGHRS, CDR2 YFSETQ. This CDR3 region has 13 residues. V shed 0 bases and J shed 9 bases, with 13 bases lying between them. The DNA for the CDR3 is TGCGCCAGCAGCTTGGCCAGACACCCAAGGCAGTACTTC. It yields the protein CASSLARHPRQYF.

This chain connects TRBV27 to TRBJ1-2; D is perhaps TRBD1 (5 bases). This CDR3 comprises 13 residues. From germline, CDR1 is MNHEY and CDR2 SMNVEV (reference sequence). Trimming cost V 3 bases and J 7 bases, with 12 bases left between them. The CDR3 DNA is TGTGCCAGCAGTTTTCGGGGGGGGTCTGGCTACACCTTC. Its protein product is CASSFRGGSGYTF.

The chain joins TRBV5-4 to TRBJ1-2, with D hard to call. Trimming cost V 0 bases and J 0 bases, with 9 bases left between them. Germline V gives CDR1 SGHNT, CDR2 YYREEE (reference sequence). The CDR3 consists of 15 residues. Here the CDR3 DNA reads TGTGCCAGCAGCTTGGCTGGAGACTCTAACTATGGCTACACCTTC. Translation gives CASSLAGDSNYGYTF.

The chain joins TRBV3-1 (or the pseudogene TRBV3-2) to TRBJ2-1; D is perhaps TRBD2 (7 bases). V shed 1 base and J shed 5 bases, with 15 bases lying between them. CDR3 length equals 16 residues. Germline V lookup: CDR1 LGHDT, CDR2 YNNKEL (reference sequence). The chain's CDR3 is CASSQGWGGAHNEQFF. The CDR3 bases are TGTGCCAGCAGCCAAGGTTGGGGGGGGGCGCACAATGAGCAGTTCTTC.

This clone was seen a single time. The chain recombines TRBV5-1 with TRBJ1-2; 10 bases fit TRBD1. J gave up 6 bases and V 2 bases, and 13 bases lay outside the gene matches. There are 17 residues in the CDR3. Germline loops: CDR1 SGHRS, CDR2 YFSETQ. CDR3 nucleotide sequence: TGCGCCAGCAGCTTAAAGACAGGGGGCACCATCCCACATGGCTACACCTTC. Amino acid sequence: CASSLKTGGTIPHGYTF.

This clone has more than one count but fewer than ten. This chain joins TRBV27 and TRBJ1-2; D uncertain. There are 19 residues in the CDR3. Per the germline V gene, CDR1 is MNHEY and CDR2 is SMNVEV (reference sequence). Between the trimmed V and J ends, which lost 2 bases and 2 bases, there was a span of 24 bases. CDR3 protein: CASSLTRYSSGVLNYGYTF. For the CDR3, the DNA is TGTGCCAGCAGTTTAACCCGATATTCGTCGGGAGTCTTAAACTATGGCTACACCTTC.

The rearrangement uses TRBV7-8 and TRBJ1-5; 8 nucleotides match TRBD1. V shed 1 base, J shed 11 bases, and the junction held 1 base outside the gene matches. In germline, CDR1 is SGHVS, CDR2 FQNEAQ. CDR3 length equals 12 residues. The CDR3, as DNA: TGTGCCAGCAGCTTAGTGGGACAGGCCCAGCATTTT. Its translation: CASSLVGQAQHF.

This chain links TRBV2 with TRBJ1-2, with D possibly being TRBD1 (5 bases). This CDR3 spans 14 amino acids. Germline CDR1 SNHLY, CDR2 FYNNEI. V lost 6 bases, J lost 4 bases, and 15 bases lay in between. The CDR3 here is CASRAAAGTYGYTF. The CDR3 DNA sequence: TGTGCCAGCAGAGCCGCGGCGGGGACCTATGGCTACACCTTC.

The rearrangement uses TRBV4-3 and TRBJ1-1; D possibly corresponds to TRBD1 (6 bases). CDR3 length equals 17 residues. Trimming stripped 0 bases from V and 0 bases from J, with 14 bases between. Germline loops: CDR1 LGHNA, CDR2 YSLEER. The CDR3 DNA is TGCGCCAGCAGCCAAGATTTAATAGGACAGCTGAACACTGAAGCTTTCTTT. Translating gives CASSQDLIGQLNTEAFF.

The rearrangement joins TRBV10-3 to TRBJ2-5; 7 bases map to TRBD1. The junction had 9 bases not matched to a gene; V was cut back by 11 bases and J by 3 bases. The germline V gene encodes CDR1 ENHRY and CDR2 SYGVKD. This CDR3 is built from 13 residues. For the CDR3, the DNA is TGTGCCTTAAAGGCTACAGGGGAAGAGACCCAGTACTTC. It translates to CALKATGEETQYF.

The genes are TRBV5-5 and TRBJ1-3; possibly TRBD1 for D (6 bases). This CDR3 region has 16 residues. The V gene lost 0 bases and the J gene lost 0 bases, with 10 bases spanning the gap. Germline loops: CDR1 SGHKS, CDR2 YYEKEE (reference sequence). The CDR3 bases are TGTGCCAGCAGCTTGGAATACAGGGACTCTGGAAACACCATATATTTT. Protein sequence: CASSLEYRDSGNTIYF.

The V call is TRBV10-3, the J call TRBJ1-5, with a possible D match to TRBD1 (6 bases). Looked up from germline, CDR1 is ENHRY and CDR2 is SYGVKD. This CDR3 spans 17 amino acids. Trimming took off 2 bases at V and 7 bases at J, with 21 bases between the two ends. The CDR3 spells CAISETGQPGSSQPQHF. The CDR3 coding sequence is TGTGCCATCAGTGAGACAGGACAGCCCGGGTCCTCACAGCCCCAGCATTTT.

This clone occurred once. V gene TRBV25-1 combines with J gene TRBJ1-4; no firm D call. CDR1 MGHDK and CDR2 SYGVNS come from the germline V gene. V was cut by 6 bases and J by 10 bases, with 12 bases left in between. This CDR3 spans 12 amino acids. CDR3 sequence reads: CASSLQETKLFF. In DNA form, the CDR3 reads TGTGCCAGCAGCCTCCAGGAAACAAAACTGTTTTTT.

The chain links TRBV2 to TRBJ2-3, with D possibly being TRBD2 (6 bases). Trimming pared 0 bases from V and 2 bases from J, leaving 9 bases between. The CDR3 is made up of 15 amino acids. CDR1 and CDR2 from the germline V gene are SNHLY and FYNNEI. This chain's CDR3 is CASSEAGGNTDTQYF. As DNA, the CDR3 is TGTGCCAGCAGTGAAGCGGGGGGTAACACAGATACGCAGTATTTT.

V gene TRBV6-6 combines with J gene TRBJ2-2; 13 positions agree with TRBD2. The CDR3 has 19 residues. Germline-derived CDR1 and CDR2 are MNHNY and SVGAGI (reference sequence). The junction had 9 bases not matched to a gene; V was cut back by 5 bases and J by 0 bases. The CDR3 DNA is TGTGCCAGCAGTCGATCGGGACTAGCGGGACCCGCGAACACCGGGGAGCTGTTTTTT. Protein sequence: CASSRSGLAGPANTGELFF.

This clone has just one count. The V gene is TRBV7-2, the J gene TRBJ2-7, with D possibly TRBD2 on 5 matching bases. The CDR3 loop spans 15 amino acids. Trimming stripped 3 bases from V and 3 bases from J, with 15 bases between. Germline CDR1 reads SGHTA; CDR2 reads FQGNSA. The CDR3 coding sequence is TGTGCCAGCAGCTTCCGCGAGGGCCTGCTCTACGAGCAGTACTTC. As protein: CASSFREGLLYEQYF.

The chain joins TRBV5-1 to TRBJ2-5; 9 bases match TRBD2. With V trimmed by 4 bases and J by 4 bases, 14 bases remained unmatched. Per the germline V gene, CDR1 is SGHRS and CDR2 is YFSETQ. The CDR3 spans 17 residues. The CDR3 nucleotides read TGCGCCAGCAGCGTAGATTGGGGGCGGGGGGGCCGAGAGACCCAGTACTTC. Its protein product is CASSVDWGRGGRETQYF.

V gene TRBV10-2 combines with J gene TRBJ1-2; 7 bases line up with TRBD1. V lost 4 bases, J lost 0 bases, and 5 bases stayed unmatched. This CDR3 spans 15 amino acids. Germline V gene data show CDR1 as WSHSY and CDR2 as SAAADI. CDR3 bases: TGCGCCAGCAGTGGAGGGACAGCAGCTAACTATGGCTACACCTTC. Protein: CASSGGTAANYGYTF.

The rearrangement uses TRBV2 and TRBJ1-2; D possibly corresponds to TRBD1 (5 bases). The V gene's germline CDR1 is SNHLY and CDR2 FYNNEI. V was shortened by 6 bases and J by 2 bases, with 10 bases between the two germline ends. The CDR3 covers 13 residues. DNA of the CDR3: TGTGCCAGCAGCTTACAGGAGAACTATGGCTACACCTTC. It codes for CASSLQENYGYTF. Filled out from reference TRBV2 and TRBJ1-2, the complete variable domain reads EPEVTQTPSHQVTQMGQEVILRCVPISNHLYFYWYRQILGQKVEFLVSFYNNEISEKSEIFDDQFSVERPDGSNFTLKIRSTKLEDSAMYFCASSLQENYGYTFGSGTRLTVV.

The chain has TRBV30 and TRBJ2-2; tentatively, D is TRBD2 (6 bases). CDR1 is GTSNPN, CDR2 SVGIG, per germline (reference sequence). V lost 2 bases and J lost 6, with 19 bases in between. The CDR3 runs 16 residues. The CDR3 reads CAWSPAGQGLSGELFF. CDR3 bases: TGTGCCTGGAGTCCCGCTGGGCAGGGACTCTCCGGGGAGCTGTTTTTT.

The V call is TRBV9, the J call TRBJ2-2; TRBD2 matches at 9 bases. Trimming removed 1 base from V and 6 bases from J; junction bases left unmatched: 7. This CDR3 is 16 amino acids long. The V gene's germline CDR1 is SGDLS and CDR2 YYNGEE. CDR3 sequence: CASSVTGLASAGELFF. The CDR3 bases are TGTGCCAGCAGCGTAACGGGACTAGCTTCCGCCGGGGAGCTGTTTTTT.

The V gene is TRBV2, the J gene TRBJ2-2; TRBD2 aligns across 8 bases. The CDR3 contains 15 residues. After removal of 5 bases from V and 5 bases from J, the junction contained 7 bases not matched to a gene. CDR1 SNHLY and CDR2 FYNNEI come from the germline V gene. This CDR3 reads CASSPSGGGTGELFF. CDR3 bases: TGTGCCAGCAGTCCGAGCGGGGGAGGAACCGGGGAGCTGTTTTTT.

The chain carries TRBV6-5 and TRBJ1-2; D unclear. CDR1 MNHEY and CDR2 SVGAGI come from the germline V gene. V gave up 6 bases and J gave up 2 bases, with 4 bases separating them. The CDR3 is 11 residues long. The CDR3 nucleotides are TGTGCCAGCAGGGCAAACTATGGCTACACCTTC. This sequence encodes CASRANYGYTF.

This clone came up once. The rearrangement joins TRBV6-1 to TRBJ1-2; D unresolved. Germline V gene sequence: CDR1 MNHNS, CDR2 SASEGT. Trimming left V 5 bases short and J 5 bases short, with 9 bases between. The CDR3 runs 12 residues. The CDR3 DNA follows: TGTGCCAGCAGTTCCGTACAGTATGGCTACACCTTC. It yields the protein CASSSVQYGYTF.

This chain links TRBV19 with TRBJ1-1; D not resolved. Germline V gene sequence: CDR1 LNHDA, CDR2 SQIVND (reference sequence). V was shortened by 6 bases and J by 1 base, with 15 bases between the two germline ends. The CDR3 covers 15 residues. CDR3 residues: CASSTATGANTEAFF. The DNA of the CDR3 is TGTGCCAGTAGCACCGCTACGGGAGCGAACACTGAAGCTTTCTTT.

The J gene is TRBJ2-5, the V gene TRBV7-2; perhaps TRBD2 as D (5 bases). CDR3 length: 14 amino acids. V lost 2 bases and J 7 bases, leaving 14 bases between the germline ends. Germline V gene sequence: CDR1 SGHTA, CDR2 FQGNSA. The CDR3 spells CASSLNEGLRTQYF. Here the CDR3 DNA reads TGTGCCAGCAGCTTAAATGAGGGCCTACGGACCCAGTACTTC.

The V call is TRBV5-4, the J call TRBJ1-1; D perhaps matches TRBD1 (6 bases). Germline-derived CDR1 and CDR2 are SGHNT and YYREEE (reference sequence). Between the trimmed V and J ends, which lost 2 bases and 3 bases, there was a span of 14 bases. The CDR3 runs to 15 residues. The CDR3 coding sequence is TGTGCCAGCAGCTTTAGGGGGGAGGGAGACACTGAAGCTTTCTTT. It specifies CASSFRGEGDTEAFF.